This T cell receptor beta chain was sequenced in a study of blood T cells in healthy people across ages. Overall study context: Template switching retrieved approximately one barcoded beta molecule for each two T cells.

It was with a sample-barcoded 5' primer and a J-beta primer mix that a second PCR of about 6 to 12 cycles was run. TCRdb independently ran MiXCR on the 5' RACE reads; one entry per CDR3 protein. In the table there are some 1.8 million distinct CDR3 sequences, roughly two fifths of which are singletons. Trimming shortened V by 6 bases and J by 5 bases, and 19 bases separated the two germline ends. Germline V gene lookup returns CDR1 SQVTM and CDR2 ANQGSEA. There are 14 residues in the CDR3. In its sample, this clonotype was seen many times. The genes are TRBV29-1 and TRBJ2-5; perhaps TRBD2 as D (5 bases). The source is a human donor in good health. Sequenced: blood. This chain's CDR3 is CSVPGFPPGETQYF. DNA of the CDR3: TGCAGCGTCCCGGGCTTCCCGCCGGGGGAGACCCAGTACTTC.